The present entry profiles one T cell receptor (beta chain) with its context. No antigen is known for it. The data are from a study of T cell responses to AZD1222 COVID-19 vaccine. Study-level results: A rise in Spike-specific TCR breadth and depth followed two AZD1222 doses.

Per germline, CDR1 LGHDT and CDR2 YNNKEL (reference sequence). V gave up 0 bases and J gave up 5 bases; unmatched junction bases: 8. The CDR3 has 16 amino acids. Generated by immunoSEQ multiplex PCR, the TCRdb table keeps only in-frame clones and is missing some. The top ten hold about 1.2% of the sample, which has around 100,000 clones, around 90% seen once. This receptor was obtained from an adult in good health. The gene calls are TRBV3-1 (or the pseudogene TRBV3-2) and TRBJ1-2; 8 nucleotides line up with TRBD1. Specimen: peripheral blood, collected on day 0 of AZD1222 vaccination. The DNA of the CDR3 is TGTGCCAGCAGCCAAGAAGGGACAGGAGGCGGTTATGGCTACACCTTC. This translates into CASSQEGTGGGYGYTF.